This T cell receptor beta chain appears in the sequencing data of a study of blood T cell repertoires in COVID-19. Study summary: The samples span acute and convalescent COVID-19 from the United States, Italy and Spain. From T cells, B-cell-depleted T cells, or PBMCs came the material, which was cDNA or gDNA.

The CDR3 covers 16 residues. Germline values: CDR1 LNHDA, CDR2 SQIVND (reference sequence). V lost 6 bases and J lost 5, with 19 bases in between. How the authors handled the data: Estimates of nucleated cell counts were drawn from the amplification of reference gene primers. Clones were read by immunoSEQ multiplex PCR, and TCRdb kept only the in-frame ones, dropping some. The D gene and trimming were derived from the DNA, and the V and J assignments and clone size from that table. Of 250,000 to 350,000 clones in the sample, 85% were seen once. The V gene is TRBV19, the J gene TRBJ2-2, with D uncertain. Specimen: peripheral blood. This sequence was found in a woman aged 45-65 years with active or convalescent COVID-19. CDR3 sequence (DNA): TGTGCCAGTAGGACAAGTGCCTTCCCGCCGACCGGGGAGCTGTTTTTT. As protein: CASRTSAFPPTGELFF.